Listed below are T cell receptor beta chains from one sample, sequenced in a study of blood T cell repertoires in COVID-19. Sequencing used immunoSEQ multiplex PCR; TCRdb keeps in-frame clones, though not all of them. The data hold approximately 230,000 clones, with approximately 90% observed a single time. Sequences were obtained from peripheral blood. These receptors were collected from a man aged 18-30 years with active or convalescent COVID-19. The CDR3 runs from the conserved cysteine through the conserved F or W. A D gene is named only where the DNA matches it firmly. Size values are once, few and many counts, or a class for expanded clones, and some rows have none.

>TRBV10-3|.|TRBD1|TRBJ1-2
TGTGCCATCAGTGAGTCTACAGGGGATAACTATGGCTACACCTTC
CAISESTGDNYGYTF
>TRBV6-2/TRBV6-3|few|.|TRBJ2-1
TGTGCCAGCAGTACACCCCGGAGACCCCCCTACAATGAGCAGTTCTTC
CASSTPRRPPYNEQFF
>TRBV6-5|.|.|TRBJ1-1
TGTGCCAGCAGAGAGACAGCGATTGAAGCTTTCTTT
CASRETAIEAFF
>TRBV15|.|.|TRBJ1-6
TGTGCCACCAGCAGAGATGTAGCCTGGGATTCACCCCTCCACTTT
CATSRDVAWDSPLHF
>TRBV6-4|.|TRBD2|TRBJ2-3
TGTGCCAGCAGTGAAGGCGGGGGGGCAGATACGCAGTATTTT
CASSEGGGADTQYF
>TRBV7-2|.|TRBD1|TRBJ2-7
TGTGCCAGCAGCTACAACCCTGGACAGGGGTCCTACGAGCAGTACTTC
CASSYNPGQGSYEQYF
>TRBV5-4|.|TRBD1|TRBJ1-2
TGTGCCAGCAGCCCGGGGACAGCAGCCCCCAGCTATGGCTACACCTTC
CASSPGTAAPSYGYTF
>TRBV7-9|.|TRBD1|TRBJ1-3
TGTGCCAGCAGCGGACAGGGTCCCGCTGGAAACACCATATATTTT
CASSGQGPAGNTIYF
>TRBV4-1|.|.|TRBJ1-5
TGCGCCAGCAGTCATGAAAAAACAGGCGGGGGCAATCAGCCCCAGCATTTT
CASSHEKTGGGNQPQHF
>TRBV4-3|.|TRBD2|TRBJ2-1
TGCGCCAGCAGCCCGCTAGCGGGGGGGCGAAATGAGCAGTTCTTC
CASSPLAGGRNEQFF
>TRBV6-1|many|TRBD2|TRBJ2-3
TGTGCCAGCAGTGAAGCTAGCGGGAGCCCAGATACGCAGTATTTT
CASSEASGSPDTQYF
>TRBV13|once|.|TRBJ1-1
TGTGCCAGCAGCTTAGAGGGCGGGGTGACGAACACTGAAGCTTTCTTT
CASSLEGGVTNTEAFF
>TRBV20-1|.|.|TRBJ2-4
TGCAGTGCTAGTCAGGGGTTAGTCCAACACATTCAGTACTTC
CSASQGLVQHIQYF
>TRBV5-1|.|TRBD2|TRBJ2-5
TGCGCCAGCAGCTTGGCTTTAGGGACTAGCTCCCAAGAGACCCAGTACTTC
CASSLALGTSSQETQYF
>TRBV2|.|.|TRBJ1-5
TGTGCCAGCAGCCTAGCGGAGGTCTCGAATCAGCCCCAGCATTTT
CASSLAEVSNQPQHF
>TRBV19|.|.|TRBJ2-3
TGTGCCAGTAGGTCCGGACAGAGCACAGATACGCAGTATTTT
CASRSGQSTDTQYF
>TRBV6-5|.|.|TRBJ2-2
TGTGCCAGCATTTGGGGCCGAAACACCGGGGAGCTGTTTTTT
CASIWGRNTGELFF
>TRBV7-9|.|.|TRBJ2-3
TGTGCCAGCAGCTTATTGGGTCGTCAGGGGAGCTCAGATACGCAGTATTTT
CASSLLGRQGSSDTQYF
>TRBV5-1|once|TRBD2|TRBJ2-1
TGCGCCAGCAGCTTTGCCAGCGGGAGCTCCTACAATGAGCAGTTCTTC
CASSFASGSSYNEQFF
>TRBV6-5|.|.|TRBJ2-2
TGTGCCAGCATGAGAGGCACCGGGGAGCTGTTTTTT
CASMRGTGELFF
>TRBV5-6|.|.|TRBJ2-7
TGTGCCAGCAGCTTGTACGGGGGTGAGCAGTACTTC
CASSLYGGEQYF
>TRBV19|.|TRBD1|TRBJ1-4
TGTGCCAGTACCGTGGACAGGGGACGCGAAAAACTGTTTTTT
CASTVDRGREKLFF
>TRBV18|.|TRBD1|TRBJ1-5
TGTGCCAGCTCACCACCGGGACAGGGAGACAATCAGCCCCAGCATTTT
CASSPPGQGDNQPQHF
>TRBV11-2|once|.|TRBJ1-6
TGTGCCAGCAGCTTAGATAGCCGTTCACCCCTCCACTTT
CASSLDSRSPLHF
>TRBV7-6|.|TRBD1|TRBJ1-1
TGTGCCAGCAGCCCAGAGGGACAGGGGAGGCCTGAAGCTTTCTTT
CASSPEGQGRPEAFF
>TRBV5-5|.|TRBD1|TRBJ1-1
TGTGCCAGCACCCTTGGGACAGCGAGGTTGAACACTGAAGCTTTCTTT
CASTLGTARLNTEAFF
>TRBV2|.|TRBD2|TRBJ2-7
TGTGCCAGCAGGACTGCCGGGACTAGTACCTACGAGCAGTACTTC
CASRTAGTSTYEQYF
>TRBV5-4|.|TRBD1|TRBJ1-2
TGTGCCAGCAGCCCAGACCGCGGGACAGGCTATGGCTACACCTTC
CASSPDRGTGYGYTF
>TRBV29-1|.|.|TRBJ1-4
TGCAGCGTTGGCGCAGGAACTAATGAAAAACTGTTTTTT
CSVGAGTNEKLFF
>TRBV9|.|.|TRBJ1-1
TGTGCCAGCAGCGTAGCAGGGAAGAACACTGAAGCTTTCTTT
CASSVAGKNTEAFF
>TRBV11-1|.|.|TRBJ2-7
TGTGCCAGCAGCTTAGATCACTACGAGCAGTACTTC
CASSLDHYEQYF
>TRBV5-1|.|.|TRBJ1-2
TGCGCCAGCAGCTTCCCGGGGGGCGACTATGGCTACACCTTC
CASSFPGGDYGYTF
>TRBV4-1|few|TRBD1|TRBJ1-1
TGCGCCAGCAGCCAGAAAAGGGGGACAGGGAGGTTCACTGAAGCTTTCTTT
CASSQKRGTGRFTEAFF
>TRBV30|.|.|TRBJ2-7
TGTGCCGGGAGGAACTACGGGACCTACGAGCAGTACTTC
CAGRNYGTYEQYF
>TRBV4-3|.|.|TRBJ1-2
TGCGCCAGCAGCCAAGATCATCCACGGAGCTATGGCTACACCTTC
CASSQDHPRSYGYTF
>TRBV19|.|TRBD2|TRBJ2-7
TGTGCCAGTAGTCCGCGTCTAGCGGGAGGTGGCGAGCAGTACTTC
CASSPRLAGGGEQYF
>TRBV28|.|.|TRBJ2-1
TGTGCCAGCAGTTTTCTTTCAGGGTCGGCCAATGAGCAGTTCTTC
CASSFLSGSANEQFF
>TRBV28|.|.|TRBJ1-2
TGTGCCAGCAAGGGCGGGAACTATGGCTACACCTTC
CASKGGNYGYTF
>TRBV2|.|.|TRBJ1-4
TGTGCCAGCAGTGACTCAGGGGTTGAAAAACTGTTTTTT
CASSDSGVEKLFF
>TRBV19|.|TRBD2|TRBJ2-5
TGTGCCAGTAGTATAGCCGGCGGGAGAAGGGAGACCCAGTACTTC
CASSIAGGRRETQYF
>TRBV7-2|once|.|TRBJ1-1
TGTGCCAGCAGCTTCGGACAGCAGAACACTGAAGCTTTCTTT
CASSFGQQNTEAFF
>TRBV6-4|.|.|TRBJ1-2
TGTGCCAGCAGTGACGGGGGCGGTGGCTACACCTTC
CASSDGGGGYTF
>TRBV27|.|TRBD1|TRBJ1-1
TGTGCCAGCAGTTTATCGAGGACAGGGCACACTGAAGCTTTCTTT
CASSLSRTGHTEAFF
>TRBV12-2|.|.|TRBJ1-6
TGTGCAAGTCGCCCCCGACAGGGGGCTTATAATTCACCCCTCCACTTT
CASRPRQGAYNSPLHF
>TRBV5-1|.|TRBD2|TRBJ2-1
TGCGCCAGCAGCTTGGCCGGGGGGACCTATTCGGATGAGCAGTTCTTC
CASSLAGGTYSDEQFF
>TRBV3-1/TRBV3-2|.|TRBD2|TRBJ2-7
TGTGCCAGCAGTCGGGGGGGTTGGGGACTGCACTCCTACGAGCAGTACTTC
CASSRGGWGLHSYEQYF
>TRBV7-7|.|TRBD2|TRBJ2-3
TGTGCTAGCAGCCCCCAACTAGCGGGAGGAATCCCAGATACGCAGTATTTT
CASSPQLAGGIPDTQYF
>TRBV6-2/TRBV6-3|.|.|TRBJ2-1
TGTGCCAGCAGTTACATAATGTCTAGGGGTACCAATGAGCAGTTCTTC
CASSYIMSRGTNEQFF
>TRBV4-1|.|TRBD1|TRBJ1-1
TGCGCCAGCAGCCAAGGACAGGGGGTGAACACTGAAGCTTTCTTT
CASSQGQGVNTEAFF
>TRBV6-5|.|.|TRBJ1-1
TGTGCCAGCAGTTACCTCCCGGACAGTGAAGCTTTCTTT
CASSYLPDSEAFF
>TRBV9|.|.|TRBJ1-5
TGTGCCAGCAGCCCGGGGGGCTGGAGCAATCAGCCCCAGCATTTT
CASSPGGWSNQPQHF
>TRBV5-1|few|.|TRBJ1-3
TGCGCCAGCAGCTTGGACGGGGTCTTCTCTGGAAACACCATATATTTT
CASSLDGVFSGNTIYF
>TRBV13|.|.|TRBJ1-2
TGTGCCAGCAGCTCGGCTTCACAGGGCTACTACTATGGCTACACCTTC
CASSSASQGYYYGYTF
>TRBV5-6|.|TRBD1|TRBJ1-5
TGTGCCAGCAGCACCCAGGGGGTGAGCAATCAGCCCCAGCATTTT
CASSTQGVSNQPQHF